This T cell receptor beta chain is from a study of cytomegalovirus exposure and HLA in healthy donors. Broader study findings: Later analysis demonstrated an association between a missense DCLRE1C variant and TCR beta V- and J-gene trimming.

Details on this clone: Its antigen is not identified.

13 Jbeta primers and 60 Vbeta primers were used for the PCR. Data came from immunoSEQ multiplex PCR; TCRdb stores just in-frame clones and leaves some out. The data contain about 140,000 clones, around 80% of them singletons. The CDR3 length is 10 residues. In germline, CDR1 is MNHEY, CDR2 SMNVEV (reference sequence). After removal of 5 bases from V and 13 bases from J, the junction contained 2 bases not matched to a gene. The specimen was PBMCs. The chain carries TRBV27 and TRBJ2-1, with 7 bases lining up with TRBD2. The source is a female donor in good health and CMV-seronegative. The CDR3 region is CASSGGEQFF. The DNA of the CDR3 is TGTGCCAGCAGTGGGGGGGAACAGTTCTTC.